This T cell receptor (beta chain) appears in the sequencing data of a study of blood T cell repertoires in COVID-19. About the study: Sites in the United States, Italy and Spain provided acute and convalescent COVID-19 samples.

The germline gives CDR1 LGHDT, CDR2 YNNKEL (reference sequence). Trimming shortened V by 0 bases and J by 5 bases, and 14 bases separated the two germline ends. This CDR3 is 16 amino acids long. Per the original methods: Counts of nucleated cells, estimated from reference gene primer amplification, were obtained. Sequenced by immunoSEQ multiplex PCR; TCRdb stores in-frame clones only, minus some. The V and J calls and the clone size are those of that table, but D and trimming were determined from the DNA. Counted here are 130,000 or so clones, about 86% occurring once; the ten biggest clones make up 3% to 3.5%.

The V gene is TRBV3-1 (or the pseudogene TRBV3-2), the J gene TRBJ2-1, with D possibly being TRBD2 (6 bases). Sample: peripheral blood. The TCR comes from a woman of 80 years or more with acute or convalescent COVID-19. The CDR3 coding sequence is TGTGCCAGCAGCCAAGATAGACTAGTCCGTAACAATGAGCAGTTCTTC. The encoded protein is CASSQDRLVRNNEQFF.